Presented here are 29 T cell receptor beta chains from one specimen sequenced in a study of T-cell memory formation after mild COVID-19. TCRdb redid the calling of the 5' RACE reads with MiXCR, one entry per CDR3 protein. The table records about 55,000 distinct CDR3 sequences, roughly 9.5% of them present only once. The sequencing input was PBMCs or a T cell subset sorted from them (not recorded which). The source is a man younger than 30 who had mild COVID-19 (a few samples of this study predate the infection). Cell type and time point are not known.

In its sample, this clonotype was seen a few times. V gene TRBV5-1 combines with J gene TRBJ2-5; 8 bases align to TRBD2. The CDR3 is made up of 16 amino acids. With 0 bases clipped from V and 4 bases from J, the junction kept 8 bases outside the gene matches. Germline CDR1 SGHRS, CDR2 YFSETQ. CDR3 residues: CASSLGTSKGGETQYF. In nucleotides, the CDR3 is TGCGCCAGCAGCTTGGGGACTAGCAAAGGCGGAGAGACCCAGTACTTC.

V usage is TRBV11-2 and J usage is TRBJ1-2; TRBD1 matches at 11 bases. V was clipped by 5 bases and J by 7 bases; unmatched bases: 12. The CDR3 contains 16 residues. CDR1 is SGHAT and CDR2 is FQNNGV in the germline V gene. CDR3 region: CASSQQDRGRISGYTF. As DNA, the CDR3 is TGTGCCAGCAGCCAGCAGGACAGGGGGCGCATAAGTGGCTACACCTTC.

The chain employs TRBV9 and TRBJ2-5, with D possibly TRBD1 on 5 matching bases. This CDR3 has 14 amino acids. Germline V gives CDR1 SGDLS, CDR2 YYNGEE. Trimming removed 2 bases at V and 4 bases at J, with 12 bases between. The CDR3, as DNA: TGTGCCAGCAGCGTCGACAGCACAAGAGAGACCCAGTACTTC. It is translated as CASSVDSTRETQYF.

This sequence joins TRBV2 and TRBJ2-5; D may be TRBD1 or TRBD2 (6 bases each). In germline, CDR1 is SNHLY, CDR2 FYNNEI. This CDR3 is built from 12 residues. V was trimmed by 11 bases and J by 5 bases, leaving 15 bases between them. Here the CDR3 DNA reads TGTGCCGGGGGGCAATGGGTGGAGACCCAGTACTTC. Amino acid sequence: CAGGQWVETQYF.

A few counts support this clonotype. The chain joins TRBV9 to TRBJ2-2; D might be TRBD2 (6 bases). The ends were cut back, 4 bases at V and 3 bases at J, with 16 bases in the middle. Germline-derived CDR1 and CDR2 are SGDLS and YYNGEE. This CDR3 region has 16 residues. The CDR3 coding sequence is TGTGCCAGCAGCCTCCGGGAGCGGCTGGACACCGGGGAGCTGTTTTTT. Its protein is CASSLRERLDTGELFF.

This clonotype was detected many times. The rearrangement uses TRBV7-2 and TRBJ2-1; no definite D call. The CDR3 covers 13 residues. With 1 base removed from V and 9 bases from J, the gap between germline ends came to 10 bases. Germline loops: CDR1 SGHTA, CDR2 FQGNSA. CDR3 sequence reads: CASSLGRLAEQFF. DNA of the CDR3: TGTGCCAGCAGCTTAGGTAGGTTGGCTGAGCAGTTCTTC.

The gene calls are TRBV27 and TRBJ2-3; the match to TRBD2 covers 14 bases. The CDR3 contains 17 residues. Germline V lookup: CDR1 MNHEY, CDR2 SMNVEV (reference sequence). V trimming: 7 bases; J trimming: 5 bases; junction bases outside the gene matches: 11. The CDR3 here is CASTRGMGLAGVDTQYF. Written as DNA, the CDR3 is TGTGCCAGCACCCGAGGGATGGGACTAGCGGGGGTAGATACGCAGTATTTT.

This clonotype was found many times. The genes are TRBV29-1 and TRBJ2-5; 8 bases are a match to TRBD1. CDR1 and CDR2 (germline): SQVTM, ANQGSEA. V dropped 4 bases and J dropped 2; count of bases not matched to a gene: 3. The CDR3 is 13 amino acids. This CDR3 is CSVGDRNQETQYF. In DNA form, the CDR3 reads TGCAGCGTTGGGGACAGGAATCAAGAGACCCAGTACTTC.

This sequence joins TRBV9 and TRBJ1-2; 9 bases fit TRBD1. Germline trimming cut 3 bases from V and 5 bases from J; bases unmatched to any gene: 8. Germline CDR1 reads SGDLS; CDR2 reads YYNGEE. CDR3 length equals 15 residues. The DNA for the CDR3 is TGTGCCAGCAGCGCCGGGACAGGGAATCTTTATGGCTACACCTTC. Translation gives CASSAGTGNLYGYTF.

V is TRBV7-3 and J is TRBJ2-3, with a tentative D call TRBD1 (6 bases). V lost 2 bases and J 9 bases, leaving 15 bases between the germline ends. This CDR3 is 14 amino acids long. The germline V gene has CDR1 SGHTA and CDR2 FQGTGA. CDR3: CASSLQGLGVTQYF. The CDR3 DNA reads as TGTGCCAGCAGCTTACAGGGGCTAGGAGTGACGCAGTATTTT. The variable domain in full, with the rest retrieved from reference TRBV7-3 and TRBJ2-3, is GAGVSQTPSNKVTEKGKYVELRCDPISGHTALYWYRQSLGQGPEFLIYFQGTGAADDSGLPNDRFFAVRPEGSVSTLKIQRTERGDSAVYLCASSLQGLGVTQYFGPGTRLTVL.

This sequence joins TRBV6-6 and TRBJ2-7; no definite D call. Trimming took off 7 bases at V and 4 bases at J, with 11 bases between the two ends. CDR3 length: 12 amino acids. The germline gives CDR1 MNHNY, CDR2 SVGAGI (reference sequence). This CDR3 reads CASKDGIYEQYF. In DNA form, the CDR3 reads TGTGCCAGCAAGGACGGAATATACGAGCAGTACTTC.

The V call is TRBV5-1, the J call TRBJ1-4; D unresolved. CDR1 SGHRS and CDR2 YFSETQ come from the germline V gene. The CDR3 is 15 residues long. V was trimmed by 2 bases and J by 0 bases, leaving 8 bases between them. As DNA, the CDR3 is TGCGCCAGCAGCTTCTCGGCGGCAACTAATGAAAAACTGTTTTTT. It is translated as CASSFSAATNEKLFF.

V gene TRBV6-2 or TRBV6-3 combines with J gene TRBJ1-5; tentative D call: TRBD1 (6 bases). The CDR3 contains 18 residues. V gave up 6 bases and J gave up 4 bases, with 25 bases separating them. In germline, CDR1 is MNHEY, CDR2 SVGEGT. The DNA of the CDR3 is TGTGCCAGCAGCCGCCGACAGGCGATTACCCGACCAAATCAGCCCCAGCATTTT. Residues: CASSRRQAITRPNQPQHF.

The J gene is TRBJ2-5, the V gene TRBV28; D call uncertain. Germline CDR1 MDHEN, CDR2 SYDVKM. V was cut by 6 bases and J by 6 bases, with 11 bases left in between. The CDR3 is 12 residues long. The CDR3 loop reads CASRPSLQTQYF. For the CDR3, the DNA is TGTGCCAGCAGACCGAGTTTACAGACCCAGTACTTC.

This clonotype was seen only a few times. CDR3 coding DNA: TGCGCCAGCAGAGCTTCAGGGGGCTCATATGAGCAGTACGTC. The encoded protein is CASRASGGSYEQYV. The chain recombines TRBV5-1 with TRBJ2-7, with 8 bases aligning to TRBD1. Germline CDR1 is SGHRS and CDR2 is YFSETQ. This CDR3 comprises 14 residues. The V gene end was trimmed by 5 bases and the J gene end by 7 bases; junction bases not matched to a gene: 11.

The chain is built from TRBV4-3 and TRBJ2-2; D is unclear. This CDR3 has 16 residues. Trimming removed 4 bases from V and 5 bases from J, with 17 bases in between. From germline, CDR1 is LGHNA and CDR2 YSLEER. CDR3 sequence reads: CASSPVLLLGTGELFF. In nucleotides, the CDR3 is TGCGCCAGCAGCCCCGTCCTCCTCTTGGGGACCGGGGAGCTGTTTTTT.

This clonotype was detected only a few times. The CDR3 region has the DNA TGTGCCCTCAGTCCCTTTACAGGCGGGGGCTACAATGAGCAGTTCTTC. This codes for CALSPFTGGGYNEQFF. V gene TRBV28 combines with J gene TRBJ2-1, with 7 bases identical to TRBD2. This CDR3 region has 16 residues. Germline values: CDR1 MDHEN, CDR2 SYDVKM. The junction had 16 bases not matched to a gene; V was cut back by 11 bases and J by 3 bases.

This clonotype showed up just a few times. The chain has TRBV5-4 and TRBJ1-2; 8 bases are a match to TRBD1. Germline CDR1 reads SGHNT; CDR2 reads YYREEE (reference sequence). Losses at the gene ends were 4 bases for V and 4 bases for J; bases not matched to a gene: 3. The CDR3 spans 13 residues. The CDR3 sequence is CASSPGTGYGYTF. CDR3 DNA sequence: TGTGCCAGCAGCCCCGGGACAGGCTATGGCTACACCTTC.

This clonotype appeared a few times. The chain is built from TRBV24-1 and TRBJ1-5; D unclear. From germline, CDR1 is KGHDR and CDR2 SFDVKD. This CDR3 is 14 amino acids long. The V and J ends lost 4 bases and 0 bases respectively, with 6 bases between them. The CDR3 DNA reads as TGTGCCACCAGTGACGGGGTTAGCAATCAGCCCCAGCATTTT. It encodes CATSDGVSNQPQHF.

The V and J genes are TRBV5-5 and TRBJ2-5; no definite D call. The germline gives CDR1 SGHKS, CDR2 YYEKEE (reference sequence). V gave up 0 bases and J gave up 4 bases, with 10 bases separating them. This CDR3 region has 14 residues. The CDR3 loop reads CASSLGDVGETQYF. The CDR3 DNA reads TGTGCCAGCAGCTTGGGGGATGTCGGAGAGACCCAGTACTTC.

This clonotype was observed a few times. The chain couples TRBV6-2 or TRBV6-3 to TRBJ2-5, with D hard to call. V lost 0 bases and J 6 bases, leaving 11 bases between the germline ends. CDR3 size: 14 residues. Looked up from germline, CDR1 is MNHEY and CDR2 is SVGEGT. The CDR3 loop is CASSYSRTSKTQYF. In DNA form, the CDR3 reads TGTGCCAGCAGTTACTCGAGGACCAGTAAGACCCAGTACTTC.

This rearrangement joins TRBV7-2 to TRBJ2-7; no reliable D call. The length of the CDR3 is 15 residues. From germline, CDR1 is SGHTA and CDR2 FQGNSA. V gave up 0 bases and J gave up 0 bases, with 9 bases separating them. CDR3 protein: CASSLARSYSYEQYF. CDR3 nucleotides: TGTGCCAGCAGCTTAGCGCGTAGCTACTCCTACGAGCAGTACTTC.

This clonotype was recorded at least ten times. The rearrangement joins TRBV5-1 to TRBJ2-3; 8 positions match TRBD1. The CDR3 length is 16 residues. With V trimmed by 3 bases and J by 4 bases, 10 bases remained unmatched. The germline CDR1 and CDR2 sequences are SGHRS and YFSETQ. The CDR3 bases are TGCGCCAGCAGCTGGGCGGCAGGGGGCCCCCCAGATACGCAGTATTTT. This translates into CASSWAAGGPPDTQYF.

CDR3 in DNA: TGTGCCAGCCGACTAGCGGGGGGGCCTTACGAGCAGTACTTC. This gives the protein CASRLAGGPYEQYF. The chain recombines TRBV18 with TRBJ2-7, with TRBD2 identical over 14 bases. The germline CDR1 and CDR2 sequences are KGHSH and LQKENI. V shed 8 bases, J shed 4 bases, and the junction held 4 bases outside the gene matches. The CDR3 spans 14 residues.

J is TRBJ1-1 and V is TRBV4-3; perhaps TRBD1 as D (5 bases). Germline V gene lookup returns CDR1 LGHNA and CDR2 YSLEER. The CDR3 runs to 15 residues. Trimming removed 0 bases at V and 5 bases at J, with 13 bases between. The CDR3 DNA sequence: TGCGCCAGCAGCCAAGATGAGGGGTGGGGAACTGAAGCTTTCTTT. Its translation is CASSQDEGWGTEAFF.

This clonotype was seen more than once but under ten times. The V call is TRBV6-5, the J call TRBJ1-2, with D unclear. Germline CDR1 and CDR2: MNHEY and SVGAGI. The CDR3 consists of 13 residues. Trimming stripped 4 bases from V and 7 bases from J, with 13 bases between. The CDR3 bases are TGTGCCAGCAGTTCCCGGTCCATTCCTGGCTACACCTTC. It translates to CASSSRSIPGYTF.

The table lists this clonotype with a few counts. The rearrangement links TRBV10-3 to TRBJ1-3; perhaps TRBD1 as D (5 bases). The CDR3 consists of 15 residues. Deletions cut 0 bases from V and 2 bases from J, with 8 bases between. Germline V gives CDR1 ENHRY, CDR2 SYGVKD. The CDR3 DNA is TGTGCCATCAGTGAGTCAGGAGGGGCTGGAAACACCATATATTTT. As protein: CAISESGGAGNTIYF.

This clonotype came up a few times. This sequence joins TRBV5-1 and TRBJ2-3; 11 bases line up with TRBD2. V lost 2 bases to trimming and J lost 5 bases; unmatched junction nucleotides: 1. The CDR3 has 14 amino acids. Germline CDR1 is SGHRS and CDR2 is YFSETQ. The CDR3 bases are TGCGCCAGCAGCTTTAGCGGGGGGGAAGATACGCAGTATTTT. Its translation: CASSFSGGEDTQYF.

This clonotype was seen a handful of times. J is TRBJ1-1 and V is TRBV7-9, with unresolved D. With 11 bases removed from V and 4 bases from J, the gap between germline ends came to 14 bases. The germline V gene has CDR1 SEHNR and CDR2 FQNEAQ (reference sequence). CDR3 size: 12 residues. The CDR3 nucleotides are TGTGCCCTTGGCGTACCGGGCACTGAAGCTTTCTTT. Protein: CALGVPGTEAFF.